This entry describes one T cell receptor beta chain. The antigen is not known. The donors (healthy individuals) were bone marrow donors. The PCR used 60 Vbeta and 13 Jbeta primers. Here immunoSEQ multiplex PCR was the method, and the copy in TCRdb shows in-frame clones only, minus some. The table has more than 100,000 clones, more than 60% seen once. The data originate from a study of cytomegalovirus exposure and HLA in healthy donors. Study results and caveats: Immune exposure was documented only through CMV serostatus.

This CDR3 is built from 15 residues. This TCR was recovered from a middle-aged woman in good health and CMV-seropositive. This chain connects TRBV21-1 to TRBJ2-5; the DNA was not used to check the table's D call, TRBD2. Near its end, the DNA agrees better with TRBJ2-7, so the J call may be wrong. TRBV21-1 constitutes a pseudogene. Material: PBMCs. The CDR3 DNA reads TGTGCCAGCAGCTCGCAAGGAGGGGTCCCCTACGAGCAGTACTTC. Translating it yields CASSSQGGVPYEQYF.